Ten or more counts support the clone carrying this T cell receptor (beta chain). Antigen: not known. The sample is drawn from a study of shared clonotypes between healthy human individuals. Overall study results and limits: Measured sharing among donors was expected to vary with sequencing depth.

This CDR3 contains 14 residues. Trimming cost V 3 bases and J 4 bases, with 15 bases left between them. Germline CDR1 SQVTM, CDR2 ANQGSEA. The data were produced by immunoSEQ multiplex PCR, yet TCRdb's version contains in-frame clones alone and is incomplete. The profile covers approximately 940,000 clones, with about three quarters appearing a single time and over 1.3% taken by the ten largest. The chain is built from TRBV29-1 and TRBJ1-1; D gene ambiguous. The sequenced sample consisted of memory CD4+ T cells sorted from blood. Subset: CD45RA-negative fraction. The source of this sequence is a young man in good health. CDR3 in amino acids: CSVDKPPGATEAFF. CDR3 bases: TGCAGCGTTGACAAACCCCCAGGCGCCACTGAAGCTTTCTTT. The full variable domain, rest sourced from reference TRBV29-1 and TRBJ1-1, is SAVISQKPSRDICQRGTSLTIQCQVDSQVTMMFWYRQQPGQSLTLIATANQGSEATYESGFVIDKFPISRPNLTFSTLTVSNMSPEDSSIYLCSVDKPPGATEAFFGQGTRLTVV.